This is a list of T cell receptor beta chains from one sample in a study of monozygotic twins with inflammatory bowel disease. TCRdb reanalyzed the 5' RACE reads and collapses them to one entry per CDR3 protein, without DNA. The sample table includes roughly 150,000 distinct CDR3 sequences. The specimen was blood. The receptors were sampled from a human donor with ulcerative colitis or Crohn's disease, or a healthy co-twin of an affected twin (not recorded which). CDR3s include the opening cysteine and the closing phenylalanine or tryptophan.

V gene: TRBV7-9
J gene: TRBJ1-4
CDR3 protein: CASSLQTGTNEKLFF

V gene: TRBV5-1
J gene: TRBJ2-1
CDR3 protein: CASSEGGSYNEQFF

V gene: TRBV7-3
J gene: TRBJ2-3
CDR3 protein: CASSLSLGGHTDTQYF

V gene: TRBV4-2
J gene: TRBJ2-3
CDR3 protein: CASSQPLSWREETDTQYF

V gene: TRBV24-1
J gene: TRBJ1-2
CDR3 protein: CATSDFNTLYTF

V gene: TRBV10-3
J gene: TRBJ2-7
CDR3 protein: CAISDLAGGPGASYEQYF

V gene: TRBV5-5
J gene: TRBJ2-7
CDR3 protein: CASSSTGLAGVEQYF

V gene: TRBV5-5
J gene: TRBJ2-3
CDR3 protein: CASSRLAGVTTDTQYF

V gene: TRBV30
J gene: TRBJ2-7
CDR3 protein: CAWNAEGGEQYF

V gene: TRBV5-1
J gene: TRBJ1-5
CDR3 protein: CASSLGGDQPQHF

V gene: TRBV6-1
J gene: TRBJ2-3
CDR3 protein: CASSEVSGLAGLPRTDTQYF

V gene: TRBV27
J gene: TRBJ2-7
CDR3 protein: CASSSIRGWTSSYEQYF

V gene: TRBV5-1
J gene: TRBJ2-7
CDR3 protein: CASSYRNRGTSYEQYF

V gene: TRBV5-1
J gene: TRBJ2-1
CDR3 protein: CASSSLWGSANNEQFF

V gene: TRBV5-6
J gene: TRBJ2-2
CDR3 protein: CASSLWGDPNTGELFF

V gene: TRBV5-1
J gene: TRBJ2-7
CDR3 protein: CASSPTGSYEQYF

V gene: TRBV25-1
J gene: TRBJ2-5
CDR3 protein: CASTTDSRVQETQYF

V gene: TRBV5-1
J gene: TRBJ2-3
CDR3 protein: CASRREAHTDTQYF

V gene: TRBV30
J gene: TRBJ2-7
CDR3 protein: CAWSLAGLEQYF

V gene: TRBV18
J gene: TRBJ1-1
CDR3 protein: CASSRQGVRTEAFF

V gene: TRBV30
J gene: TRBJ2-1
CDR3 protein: CAWRLRGLTYNEQFF

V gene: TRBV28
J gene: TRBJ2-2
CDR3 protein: CASSFNQGAYTGELFF

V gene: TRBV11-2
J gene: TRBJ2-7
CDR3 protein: CASSSSTGTYEQYF

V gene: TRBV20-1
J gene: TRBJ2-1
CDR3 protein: CSARTVYNEQFF

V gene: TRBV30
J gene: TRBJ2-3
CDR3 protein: CAWSVEKGRFGNTQYF

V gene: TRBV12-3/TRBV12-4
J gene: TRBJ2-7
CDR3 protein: CASSRREGPNYEQYF

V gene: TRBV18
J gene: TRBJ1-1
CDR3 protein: CASSPDGQLNTEAFF

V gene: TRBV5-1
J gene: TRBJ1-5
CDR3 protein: CASSSPPRESNQPQHF

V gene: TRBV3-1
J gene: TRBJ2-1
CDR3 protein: CASSQDLNLPRFF

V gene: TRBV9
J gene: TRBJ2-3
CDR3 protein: CASSTHGTSGTDTQYF

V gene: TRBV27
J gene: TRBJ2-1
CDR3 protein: CASSPLTGGRTYNEQFF

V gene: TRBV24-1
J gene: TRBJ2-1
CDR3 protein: CATSDSPYNEQFF

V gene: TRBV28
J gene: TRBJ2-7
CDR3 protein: CASSQPYEQYF

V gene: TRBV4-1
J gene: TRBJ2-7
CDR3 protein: CASSQVETYEQYF

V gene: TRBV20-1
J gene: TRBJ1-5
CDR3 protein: CSARVPKYSNQPQHF

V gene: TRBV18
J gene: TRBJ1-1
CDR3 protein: CASSPRGETEAFF

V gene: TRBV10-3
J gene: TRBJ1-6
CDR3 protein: CATTSGDHSPLHF

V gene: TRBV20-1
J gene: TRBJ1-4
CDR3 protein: CSASPRTGPEKLFF

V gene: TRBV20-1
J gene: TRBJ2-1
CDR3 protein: CSARNLQGAGGEQFF

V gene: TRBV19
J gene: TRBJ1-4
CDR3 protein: CATTGTGNEKLFF

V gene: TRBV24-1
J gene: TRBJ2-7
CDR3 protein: CATSDPAGGSYEQYF

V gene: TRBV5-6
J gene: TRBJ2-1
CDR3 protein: CASSLAGNNEQFF

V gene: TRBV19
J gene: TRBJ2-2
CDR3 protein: CASSIIPSNTGELFF

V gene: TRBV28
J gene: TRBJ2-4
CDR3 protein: CASIRRVGVDIQYF

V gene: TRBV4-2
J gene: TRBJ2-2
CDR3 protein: CASSQPTGELFF

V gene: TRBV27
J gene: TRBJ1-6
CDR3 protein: CASSSWPLPLHF

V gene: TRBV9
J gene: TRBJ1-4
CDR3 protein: CASSARQGREKLFF

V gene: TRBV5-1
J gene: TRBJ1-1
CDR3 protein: CASSGYREGRNTEAFF

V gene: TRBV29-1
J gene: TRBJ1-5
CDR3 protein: CSVRTLSNQPQHF

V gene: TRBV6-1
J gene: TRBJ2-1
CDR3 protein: CASSPLTGVPQFF

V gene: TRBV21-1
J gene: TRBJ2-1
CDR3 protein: CASTDHTRHNEQFF

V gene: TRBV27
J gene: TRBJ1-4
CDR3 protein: CASSLSTNEKLFF

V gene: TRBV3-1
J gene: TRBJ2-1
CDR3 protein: CASSGQLAGHYNEQFF

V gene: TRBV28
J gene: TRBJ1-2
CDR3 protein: CASTWGRYGYTF